A single sample gave rise to the 10 T cell receptor beta chains below, sequenced in a study of response to subunit inactivated influenza vaccine. One entry per CDR3 protein, called by TCRdb with MiXCR from the RT-PCR reads. The sample holds about 190,000 distinct CDR3 sequences, around an eighth seen once. The specimen comprised CD8+ T cells sorted from PBMCs, sampled around 5 days after vaccination. Receptors originate from a man in his forties or fifties who received an inactivated influenza vaccine.

In its sample, this clonotype was seen a few times. The chain couples TRBV9 to TRBJ2-7; tentative D call: TRBD2 (7 bases). The V gene's germline CDR1 is SGDLS and CDR2 YYNGEE. Trimming pared 2 bases from V and 2 bases from J, leaving 14 bases between. The CDR3 loop spans 15 amino acids. CDR3 DNA: TGTGCCAGCAGCGTGGGAGGGGGTCAAGCCTACGAGCAGTACTTC. Translating gives CASSVGGGQAYEQYF.

This clonotype has a handful of counts. V and J are TRBV7-8 and TRBJ2-5, with D perhaps TRBD1 (5 bases). Trimming pared 1 base from V and 1 base from J, leaving 7 bases between. There are 14 residues in the CDR3. Germline V lookup: CDR1 SGHVS, CDR2 FQNEAQ. CDR3 sequence: CASSLETVQETQYF. In DNA form, the CDR3 reads TGTGCCAGCAGCTTAGAGACAGTCCAAGAGACCCAGTACTTC.

This clonotype was seen more than once but under ten times. This chain links TRBV6-2 or TRBV6-3 with TRBJ2-5; TRBD2 might be the D (6 bases). CDR1 is MNHEY and CDR2 is SVGEGT in the germline V gene. V was cut by 5 bases and J by 5 bases, with 15 bases left in between. The CDR3 length is 14 residues. CDR3 sequence reads: CASSPAWREETQYF. CDR3 sequence (DNA): TGTGCCAGCAGTCCGGCGTGGAGGGAGGAGACCCAGTACTTC.

This clonotype was recorded a few times. The chain uses TRBV11-1 and TRBJ2-3; 8 bases map to TRBD2. The junction had 22 bases not matched to a gene; V was cut back by 3 bases and J by 8 bases. The CDR3 is 19 residues long. Germline CDR1 and CDR2: SGHAT and FQDESV (reference sequence). CDR3 residues: CASSLMGLGALPKHGTQYF. As DNA, the CDR3 is TGTGCCAGCAGCTTGATGGGACTAGGGGCGTTGCCAAAACACGGTACGCAGTATTTT.

The chain carries TRBV12-3 or TRBV12-4 and TRBJ2-3; possibly TRBD1 or TRBD2 for D (5 bases each). The CDR3 runs to 15 residues. With 5 bases removed from V and 0 bases from J, the gap between germline ends came to 12 bases. CDR3 amino acids: CASSPLEGSTDTQYF. The CDR3 nucleotides are TGTGCCAGCAGTCCCCTCGAGGGGAGCACAGATACGCAGTATTTT.

The V call is TRBV6-2 or TRBV6-3, the J call TRBJ2-1, with D tentatively TRBD2 (6 bases). Germline CDR1 is MNHEY and CDR2 is SVGEGT. The CDR3 totals 17 residues. V dropped 0 bases and J dropped 7 bases, with 19 bases sitting between them. The CDR3 sequence: CASSYSYQRLGTNEQFF. DNA of the CDR3: TGTGCCAGCAGTTACTCCTATCAGCGACTCGGGACTAATGAGCAGTTCTTC.

V usage is TRBV4-1 and J usage is TRBJ1-5; D might be TRBD1 (6 bases). V lost 2 bases and J lost 3, with 11 bases in between. CDR3 length equals 15 residues. Germline V gene sequence: CDR1 MGHRA, CDR2 YSYEKL. The chain's CDR3 is CASSQNGQPNQPQHF. The CDR3 DNA sequence: TGCGCCAGCAGCCAAAATGGACAGCCCAATCAGCCCCAGCATTTT.

In this sample, this clonotype turned up a few times. This chain links TRBV12-3 or TRBV12-4 with TRBJ2-5; D not resolved. The CDR3 extends over 14 amino acids. The V end lost 4 bases, the J end lost 1 base, and 10 bases lay between the germline ends. In DNA, the CDR3 is TGTGCCAGCAGTTCCCGGACCAGCCAAGAGACCCAGTACTTC. It is translated as CASSSRTSQETQYF.

This clonotype was observed many times. The rearrangement uses TRBV2 and TRBJ2-2, with D perhaps matching TRBD1 (6 bases). V dropped 9 bases and J dropped 1 base, with 9 bases sitting between them. Per germline, CDR1 SNHLY and CDR2 FYNNEI. The length of the CDR3 is 13 residues. Here the CDR3 reads CASGDKNTGELFF. CDR3 DNA sequence: TGTGCCAGTGGGGACAAGAACACCGGGGAGCTGTTTTTT.

The table lists this clonotype with a few counts. The chain recombines TRBV5-1 with TRBJ2-1, with 13 nucleotides matching TRBD2. CDR1 and CDR2 (germline): SGHRS, YFSETQ. The J segment lost 8 bases and the V segment lost 3 bases, leaving 2 bases of the junction unmatched. The CDR3 has 14 residues. CDR3 protein: CASSYGTSGDEQFF. CDR3 in DNA: TGCGCCAGCAGCTACGGGACTAGCGGGGATGAGCAGTTCTTC.